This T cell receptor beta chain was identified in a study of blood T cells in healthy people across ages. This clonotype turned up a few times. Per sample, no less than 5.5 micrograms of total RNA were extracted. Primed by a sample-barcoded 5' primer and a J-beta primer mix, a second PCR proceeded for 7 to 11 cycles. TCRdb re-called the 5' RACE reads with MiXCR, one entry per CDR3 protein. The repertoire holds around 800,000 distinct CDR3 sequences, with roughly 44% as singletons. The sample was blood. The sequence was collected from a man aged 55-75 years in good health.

Here the CDR3 DNA reads TGTGCCAGCAGCTCCTTGGGGAATGGTTGGGGGGTTTCCAGCTCCTACAATGAGCAGTTCTTC. Its translation: CASSSLGNGWGVSSSYNEQFF. This chain connects TRBV11-2 to TRBJ2-1; D perhaps matches TRBD2 (6 bases). Germline V gene data show CDR1 as SGHAT and CDR2 as FQNNGV. The V gene lost 4 bases and the J gene lost 0 bases, with 28 bases spanning the gap. CDR3 length: 21 residues.